This T cell receptor beta chain emerged from a study of response to subunit inactivated influenza vaccine. General observations from the study: That few new T cells are recruited by each seasonal influenza vaccination was the authors' suggestion.

One entry per CDR3 protein, called by TCRdb with MiXCR from the RT-PCR reads. The repertoire has around 580,000 distinct CDR3 sequences, 13% to 15% of them found once; the top ten carry roughly 10%. The sample holds a few counts of this clonotype. Its antigen is not identified. Germline V gives CDR1 MDHEN, CDR2 SYDVKM. The CDR3 has 20 residues. The junction had 20 bases not matched to a gene; V was cut back by 5 bases and J by 3 bases. The TCR comes from a man in his fifties who received an inactivated influenza vaccine. The input for sequencing was PBMCs from blood, taken 12 days after vaccination. The J gene is TRBJ2-2, the V gene TRBV28, with 8 bases lining up with TRBD2. The CDR3 sequence: CASSPSGRGGGQEYTGELFF. The CDR3 bases are TGTGCCAGCAGTCCCTCCGGCCGGGGCGGGGGGCAGGAATACACCGGGGAGCTGTTTTTT.